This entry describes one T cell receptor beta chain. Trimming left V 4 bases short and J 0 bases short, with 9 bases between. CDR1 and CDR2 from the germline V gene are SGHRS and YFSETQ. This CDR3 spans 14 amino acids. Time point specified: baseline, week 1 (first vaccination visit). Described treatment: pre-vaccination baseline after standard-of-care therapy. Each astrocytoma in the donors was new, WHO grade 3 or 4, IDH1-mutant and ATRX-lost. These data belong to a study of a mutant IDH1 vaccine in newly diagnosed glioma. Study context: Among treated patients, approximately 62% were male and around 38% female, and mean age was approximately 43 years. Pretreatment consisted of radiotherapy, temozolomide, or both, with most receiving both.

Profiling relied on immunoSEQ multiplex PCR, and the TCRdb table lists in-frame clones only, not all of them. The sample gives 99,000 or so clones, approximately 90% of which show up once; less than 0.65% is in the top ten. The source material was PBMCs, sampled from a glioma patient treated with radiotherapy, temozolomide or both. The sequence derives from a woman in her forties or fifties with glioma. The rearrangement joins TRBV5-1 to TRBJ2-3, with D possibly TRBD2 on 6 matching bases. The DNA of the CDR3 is TGCGCCAGCAGCGTCGGGACTAGCACAGATACGCAGTATTTT. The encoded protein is CASSVGTSTDTQYF.